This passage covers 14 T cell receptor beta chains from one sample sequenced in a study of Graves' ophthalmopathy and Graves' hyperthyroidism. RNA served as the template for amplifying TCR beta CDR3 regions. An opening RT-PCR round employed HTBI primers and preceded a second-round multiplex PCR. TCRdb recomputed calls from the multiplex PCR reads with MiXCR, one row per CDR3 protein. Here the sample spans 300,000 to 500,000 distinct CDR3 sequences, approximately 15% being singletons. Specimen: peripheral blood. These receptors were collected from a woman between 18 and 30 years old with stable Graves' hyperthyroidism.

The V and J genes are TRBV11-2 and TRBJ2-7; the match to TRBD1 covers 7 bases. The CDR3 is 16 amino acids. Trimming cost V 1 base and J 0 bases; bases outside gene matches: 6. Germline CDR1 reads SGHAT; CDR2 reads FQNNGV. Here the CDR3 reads CASSLVTGVNSYEQYF. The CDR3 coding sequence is TGTGCCAGCAGCTTAGTAACAGGGGTGAACTCCTACGAGCAGTACTTC.

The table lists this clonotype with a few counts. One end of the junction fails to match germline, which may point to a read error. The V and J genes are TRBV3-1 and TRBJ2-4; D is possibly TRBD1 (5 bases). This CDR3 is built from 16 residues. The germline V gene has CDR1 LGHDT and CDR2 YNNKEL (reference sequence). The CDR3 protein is CASSQETSRAKNIKYF. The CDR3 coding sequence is TGTGCCAGCAGCCAAGAAACCTCCAGGGCCAAAAACATTAAGTACTTC. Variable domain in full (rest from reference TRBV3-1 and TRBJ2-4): DTAVSQTPKYLVTQMGNDKSIKCEQNLGHDTMYWYKQDSKKFLKIMFSYNNKELIINETVPNRFSPKSPDKAHLNLHINSLELGDSAVYFCASSQETSRAKNIKYFGAGTRLSVL.

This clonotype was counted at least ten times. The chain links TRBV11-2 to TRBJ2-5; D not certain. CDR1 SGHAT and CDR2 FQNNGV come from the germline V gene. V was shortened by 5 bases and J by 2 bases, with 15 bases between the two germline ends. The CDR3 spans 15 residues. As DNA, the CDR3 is TGTGCCAGCAGCCCTCAAGCGCGACCGCAAGAGACCCAGTACTTC. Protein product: CASSPQARPQETQYF.

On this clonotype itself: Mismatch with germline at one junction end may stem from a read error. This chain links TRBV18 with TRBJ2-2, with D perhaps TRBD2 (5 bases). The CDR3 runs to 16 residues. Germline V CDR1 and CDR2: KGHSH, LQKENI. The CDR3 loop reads CASSPFSGISTGDLFF. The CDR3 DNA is TGTGCCAGCTCACCCTTCTCCGGGATTAGCACCGGGGATCTGTTTTTT.

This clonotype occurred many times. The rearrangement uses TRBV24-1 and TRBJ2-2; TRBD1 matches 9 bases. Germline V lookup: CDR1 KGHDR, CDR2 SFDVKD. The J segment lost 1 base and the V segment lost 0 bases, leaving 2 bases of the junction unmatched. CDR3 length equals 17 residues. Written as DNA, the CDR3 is TGTGCCACCAGTGATTTGATGGGACAGGGGAACACCGGGGAGCTGTTTTTT. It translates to CATSDLMGQGNTGELFF.

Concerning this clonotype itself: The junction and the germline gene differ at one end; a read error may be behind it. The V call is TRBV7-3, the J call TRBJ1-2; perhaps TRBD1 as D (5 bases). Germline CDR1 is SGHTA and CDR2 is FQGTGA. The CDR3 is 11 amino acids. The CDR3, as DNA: TGTGCCAGCAGCTGGGATCAGGGCTACTCCTTC. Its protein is CASSWDQGYSF.

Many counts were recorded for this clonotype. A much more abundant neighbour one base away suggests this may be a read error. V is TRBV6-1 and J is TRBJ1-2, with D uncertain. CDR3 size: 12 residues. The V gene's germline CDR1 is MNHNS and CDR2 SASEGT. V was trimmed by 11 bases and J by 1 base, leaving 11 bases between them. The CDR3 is CACWSLNYGYTF. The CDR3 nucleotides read TGTGCCTGCTGGAGCCTTAACTATGGCTACACCTTC.

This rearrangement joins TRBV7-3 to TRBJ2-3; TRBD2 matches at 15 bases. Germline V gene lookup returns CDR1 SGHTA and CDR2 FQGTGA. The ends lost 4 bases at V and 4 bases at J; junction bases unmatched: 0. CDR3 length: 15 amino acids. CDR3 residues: CASSWTSGGADTQYF. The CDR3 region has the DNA TGTGCCAGCAGCTGGACTAGCGGGGGGGCAGATACGCAGTATTTT.

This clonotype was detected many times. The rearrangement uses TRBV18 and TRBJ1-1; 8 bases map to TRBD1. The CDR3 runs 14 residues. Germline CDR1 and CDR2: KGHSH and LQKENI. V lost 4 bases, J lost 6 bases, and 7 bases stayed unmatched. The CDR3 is CASSLDDRGSEAFF. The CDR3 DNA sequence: TGTGCCAGCTCACTCGACGACAGGGGCTCTGAAGCTTTCTTT.

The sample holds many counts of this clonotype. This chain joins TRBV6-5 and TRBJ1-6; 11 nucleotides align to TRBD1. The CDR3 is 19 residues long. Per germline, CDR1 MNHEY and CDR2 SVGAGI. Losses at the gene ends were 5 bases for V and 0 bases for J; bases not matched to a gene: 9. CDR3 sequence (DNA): TGTGCCAGCAGTAACGGGGGACAGGGGGGTAGCTCCTATAATTCACCCCTCCACTTT. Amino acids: CASSNGGQGGSSYNSPLHF.

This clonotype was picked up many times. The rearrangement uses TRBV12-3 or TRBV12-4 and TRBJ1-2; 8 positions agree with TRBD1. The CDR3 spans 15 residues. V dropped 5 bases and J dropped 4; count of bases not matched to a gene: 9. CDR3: CASSREDRVFYGYTF. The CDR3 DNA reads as TGTGCCAGCAGTAGAGAGGACAGGGTTTTCTATGGCTACACCTTC.

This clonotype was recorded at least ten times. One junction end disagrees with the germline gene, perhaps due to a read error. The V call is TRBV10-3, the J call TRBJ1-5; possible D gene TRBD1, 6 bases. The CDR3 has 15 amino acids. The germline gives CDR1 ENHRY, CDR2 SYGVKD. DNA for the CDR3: TGTGCCAACAGTGCCGGGACAAAAGGGAATCAGCCCCAGCATTTT. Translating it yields CANSAGTKGNQPQHF.

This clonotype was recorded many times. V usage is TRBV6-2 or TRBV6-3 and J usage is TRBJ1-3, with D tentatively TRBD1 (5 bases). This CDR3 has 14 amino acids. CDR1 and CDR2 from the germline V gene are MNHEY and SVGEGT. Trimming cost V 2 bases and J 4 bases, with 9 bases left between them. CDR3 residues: CASSYGTSGNTIYF. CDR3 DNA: TGTGCCAGCAGTTACGGGACTTCAGGAAACACCATATATTTT.

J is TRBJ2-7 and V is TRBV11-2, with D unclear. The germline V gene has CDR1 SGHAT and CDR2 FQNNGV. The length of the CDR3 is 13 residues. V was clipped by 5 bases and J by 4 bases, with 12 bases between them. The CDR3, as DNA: TGTGCCAGCAGCCCCGATCGACGATACGAGCAGTACTTC. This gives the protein CASSPDRRYEQYF. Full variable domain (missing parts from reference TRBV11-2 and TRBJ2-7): EAGVAQSPRYKIIEKRQSVAFWCNPISGHATLYWYQQILGQGPKLLIQFQNNGVVDDSQLPKDRFSAERLKGVDSTLKIQPAKLEDSAVYLCASSPDRRYEQYFGPGTRLTVT.